The clone carrying this T cell receptor beta chain was detected once. Other nucleotide sequences in the sample specify the same CDR3. This sample is part of a study of blood T cell repertoires in COVID-19. In the study's own analysis: Nucleated cell counts were estimated from reference gene primer amplification. The assay was immunoSEQ multiplex PCR, and TCRdb's table has in-frame clones only and misses some. V and J calls and clone size are as listed in that table; D and trimming were resolved from the DNA. The sample lists roughly 180,000 clones, approximately 90% occurring once. The V and J ends lost 0 bases and 0 bases respectively, with 10 bases between them. CDR3 size: 15 residues. In germline, CDR1 is SGHRS, CDR2 YFSETQ. Adults between roughly 18 and 95 years of age took part from under 30 US areas.

The sequenced material came from PBMCs or T cells enriched from blood (not recorded which). The V call is TRBV5-1, the J call TRBJ2-7, with D maybe TRBD2 (6 bases). This receptor was taken from a woman in her twenties or thirties who had recovered from COVID-19. The CDR3 DNA is TGCGCCAGCAGCTTGGATCGGGGGTCCTCCTACGAGCAGTACTTC. Its protein is CASSLDRGSSYEQYF.